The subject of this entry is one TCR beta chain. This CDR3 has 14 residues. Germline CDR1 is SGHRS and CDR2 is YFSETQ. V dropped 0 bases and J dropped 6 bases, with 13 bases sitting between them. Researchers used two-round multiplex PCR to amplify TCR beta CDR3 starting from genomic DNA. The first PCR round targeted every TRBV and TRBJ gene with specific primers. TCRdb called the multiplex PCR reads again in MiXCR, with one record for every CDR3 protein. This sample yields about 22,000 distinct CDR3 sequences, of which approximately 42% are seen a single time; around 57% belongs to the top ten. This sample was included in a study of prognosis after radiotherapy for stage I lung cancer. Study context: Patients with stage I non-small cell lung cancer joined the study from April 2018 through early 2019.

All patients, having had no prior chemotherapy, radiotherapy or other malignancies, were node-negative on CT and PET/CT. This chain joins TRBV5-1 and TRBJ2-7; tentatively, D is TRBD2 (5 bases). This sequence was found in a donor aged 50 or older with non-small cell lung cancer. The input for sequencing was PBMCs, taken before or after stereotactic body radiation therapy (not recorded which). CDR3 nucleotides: TGCGCCAGCAGCTTGGTCGGGGATCGGGGCGAGCAGTACTTC. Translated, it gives CASSLVGDRGEQYF.